This T cell receptor beta chain was captured in a study of blood T cell repertoires in COVID-19. Per the study methods: Nucleated cell number was recorded as an estimate derived from reference gene primer amplification. The repertoire was sequenced with immunoSEQ multiplex PCR; TCRdb's copy has only in-frame clones and lacks some. That table furnishes V, J and clone size, whereas the DNA furnished D and trimming. The table shows approximately 35,000 clones, with about 89% occurring only once. This CDR3 has 18 amino acids. Germline V gives CDR1 LGHNA, CDR2 YSLEER. Trimming took 0 bases from V and 1 from J, leaving 18 bases between them.

Sequencing input: peripheral blood. The clonotype originates from a human donor with active COVID-19. The donor label of this sample is uncertain. The chain carries TRBV4-3 and TRBJ1-1; D remains ambiguous. The CDR3 sequence: CASSQDPWRPERNTEAFF. Written as DNA, the CDR3 is TGCGCCAGCAGCCAAGACCCCTGGCGGCCGGAAAGGAACACTGAAGCTTTCTTT.